Each of the 8 T cell receptor beta chains below was sequenced from the same sample in a study of blood T cell repertoires in COVID-19. The repertoire was sequenced with immunoSEQ multiplex PCR; TCRdb's copy has only in-frame clones and lacks some. This sample has about 150,000 clones; roughly 84% occur once, and the top ten carry approximately 45%. The specimen sequenced was peripheral blood. These receptor sequences come from a human donor in a cohort sampled during active COVID-19.

The chain has TRBV5-1 and TRBJ2-7; 9 nucleotides line up with TRBD1. This CDR3 has 14 amino acids. Looked up from germline, CDR1 is SGHRS and CDR2 is YFSETQ. With V trimmed by 3 bases and J by 0 bases, 1 base remained unmatched. CDR3 in DNA: TGCGCCAGCAGCTCGACAGGGGGCTCCTACGAGCAGTACTTC. Protein: CASSSTGGSYEQYF.

The V and J genes are TRBV5-1 and TRBJ2-5; TRBD1 matches at 9 bases. J gave up 1 base and V 4 bases, and 5 bases lay outside the gene matches. The CDR3 has 15 amino acids. CDR1 and CDR2 (germline): SGHRS, YFSETQ. CDR3 residues: CASSLGTGPQETQYF. In DNA form, the CDR3 reads TGCGCCAGCAGCCTAGGGACAGGGCCCCAAGAGACCCAGTACTTC.

J is TRBJ2-1 and V is TRBV19, with D perhaps TRBD2 (6 bases). CDR1 LNHDA and CDR2 SQIVND come from the germline V gene (reference sequence). The CDR3 spans 16 residues. The ends were cut back, 7 bases at V and 0 bases at J, with 16 bases in the middle. Here the CDR3 reads CASTGGVSRSYNEQFF. CDR3 in DNA: TGTGCCAGTACCGGAGGGGTGTCCCGCTCCTACAATGAGCAGTTCTTC.

V gene TRBV6-1 combines with J gene TRBJ1-2; no firm D call. Trimming took off 3 bases at V and 4 bases at J, with 12 bases between the two ends. CDR1 and CDR2 (germline): MNHNS, SASEGT. CDR3 length: 14 amino acids. This CDR3 reads CASSDRDTVYGYTF. CDR3 DNA: TGTGCCAGCAGTGATCGAGACACCGTCTATGGCTACACCTTC.

The chain employs TRBV12-5 and TRBJ1-3, with D maybe TRBD1 (5 bases). Germline lookup yields CDR1 LGHNT and CDR2 FRNRAP. The CDR3 contains 15 residues. V dropped 1 base and J dropped 4 bases, with 11 bases sitting between them. The CDR3 sequence is CASGLGAGSGNTIYF. In DNA, the CDR3 is TGTGCTAGTGGTTTGGGTGCAGGGTCAGGAAACACCATATATTTT.

A word on this clone: The sample holds other DNA sequences that translate to the same CDR3. V gene TRBV5-1 combines with J gene TRBJ1-3, with 7 bases fitting TRBD1. J was trimmed by 0 bases and V by 4 bases; bases with no gene match: 4. The CDR3 is 15 amino acids. Germline values: CDR1 SGHRS, CDR2 YFSETQ. The CDR3 region has the DNA TGCGCCAGCAGCCCGGGACAGAGCTCTGGAAACACCATATATTTT. It translates to CASSPGQSSGNTIYF. The full variable domain, completed using reference TRBV5-1 and TRBJ1-3, is KAGVTQTPRYLIKTRGQQVTLSCSPISGHRSVSWYQQTPGQGLQFLFEYFSETQRNKGNFPGRFSGRQFSNSRSEMNVSTLELGDSALYLCASSPGQSSGNTIYFGEGSWLTVV.

This clone was detected a few times. The chain couples TRBV11-3 to TRBJ1-5; D is undetermined. V was shortened by 11 bases and J by 5 bases, with 19 bases between the two germline ends. CDR3 length: 14 amino acids. Germline CDR1 is SGHNT and CDR2 is YENEEA. The CDR3 bases are TGTGCCGAGGAGGAGGCTCCAAATGATCAGCCCCAGCATTTT. Amino acid sequence: CAEEEAPNDQPQHF.

V is TRBV19 and J is TRBJ2-7; TRBD1 aligns across 7 bases. The germline V gene has CDR1 LNHDA and CDR2 SQIVND (reference sequence). V gave up 7 bases and J gave up 0 bases; unmatched junction bases: 6. This CDR3 region has 14 residues. The CDR3 DNA is TGTGCCAGTAACGACAGGGCTAACTCCTACGAGCAGTACTTC. Its translation: CASNDRANSYEQYF.